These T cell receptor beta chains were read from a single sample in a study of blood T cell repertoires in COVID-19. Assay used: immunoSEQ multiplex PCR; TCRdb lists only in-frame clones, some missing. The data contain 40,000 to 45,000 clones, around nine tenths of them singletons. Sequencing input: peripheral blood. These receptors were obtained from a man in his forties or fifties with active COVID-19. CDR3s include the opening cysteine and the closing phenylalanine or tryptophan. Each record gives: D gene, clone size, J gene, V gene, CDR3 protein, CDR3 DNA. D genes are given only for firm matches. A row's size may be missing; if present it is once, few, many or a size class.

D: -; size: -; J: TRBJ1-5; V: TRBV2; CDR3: CASSEVRVGNQPQHF; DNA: TGTGCCAGCAGTGAAGTCAGGGTCGGCAATCAGCCCCAGCATTTT
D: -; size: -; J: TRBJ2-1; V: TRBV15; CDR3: CATSITVYNEQFF; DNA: TGTGCCACCAGCATTACGGTTTACAATGAGCAGTTCTTC
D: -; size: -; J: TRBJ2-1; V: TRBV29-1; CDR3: CSARYNEQFF; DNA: TGCAGCGCTCGCTACAATGAGCAGTTCTTC
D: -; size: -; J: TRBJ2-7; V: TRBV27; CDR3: CASSPQLRSPYEQYF; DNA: TGTGCCAGCAGTCCCCAATTGCGGTCTCCCTACGAGCAGTACTTC
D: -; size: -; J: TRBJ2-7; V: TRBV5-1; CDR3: CASSLGTTRYEQYF; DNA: TGCGCCAGCAGCTTGGGCACCACGAGATACGAGCAGTACTTC
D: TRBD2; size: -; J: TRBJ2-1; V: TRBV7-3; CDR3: CASSLLPPETSGYSSYNEQFF; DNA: TGTGCCAGCAGCTTATTACCCCCGGAGACTAGCGGGTATAGCTCCTACAATGAGCAGTTCTTC
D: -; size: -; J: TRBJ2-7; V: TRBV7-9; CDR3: CASSSGLTSYEQYF; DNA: TGTGCCAGCAGCTCGGGACTGACCTCCTACGAGCAGTACTTC
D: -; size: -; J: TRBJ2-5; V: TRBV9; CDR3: CASSVSGQGETQYF; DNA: TGTGCCAGCAGCGTATCCGGACAAGGGGAGACCCAGTACTTC
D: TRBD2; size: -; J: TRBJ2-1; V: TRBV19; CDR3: CASSTLSGRTGYNEQFF; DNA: TGTGCCAGTAGTACCCTTAGCGGGAGGACTGGGTACAATGAGCAGTTCTTC
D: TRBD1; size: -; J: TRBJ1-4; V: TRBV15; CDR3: CATSRDRGTGRSEKLFF; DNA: TGTGCCACCAGCAGAGATAGGGGGACAGGGAGAAGTGAAAAACTGTTTTTT
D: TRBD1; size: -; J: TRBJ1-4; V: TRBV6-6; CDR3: CASSIQTGGEEKLFF; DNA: TGTGCCAGCAGTATACAAACAGGGGGCGAAGAAAAACTGTTTTTT
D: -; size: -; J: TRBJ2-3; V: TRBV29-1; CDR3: CSVELTSRTDTQYF; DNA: TGCAGCGTCGAACTTACCTCGCGAACAGATACGCAGTATTTT
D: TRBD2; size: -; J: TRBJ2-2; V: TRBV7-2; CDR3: CASSSIAGVRTGELFF; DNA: TGTGCCAGCAGCTCTATAGCGGGAGTAAGGACCGGGGAGCTGTTTTTT
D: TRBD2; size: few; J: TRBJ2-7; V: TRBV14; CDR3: CASSPKREGLYEQYF; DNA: TGTGCCAGCAGCCCCAAGCGGGAGGGCCTCTACGAGCAGTACTTC
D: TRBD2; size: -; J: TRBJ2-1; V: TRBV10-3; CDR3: CAIRDTSGKRNEQFF; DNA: TGTGCCATCAGGGACACTAGCGGGAAGAGAAATGAGCAGTTCTTC
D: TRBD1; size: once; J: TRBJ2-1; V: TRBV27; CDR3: CASSSDRAPRNEQFF; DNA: TGTGCCAGCAGTTCTGACAGGGCCCCTCGGAATGAGCAGTTCTTC
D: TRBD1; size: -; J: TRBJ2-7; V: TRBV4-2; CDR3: CAIGQGDEQYF; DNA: TGTGCCATTGGACAGGGGGACGAGCAGTACTTC